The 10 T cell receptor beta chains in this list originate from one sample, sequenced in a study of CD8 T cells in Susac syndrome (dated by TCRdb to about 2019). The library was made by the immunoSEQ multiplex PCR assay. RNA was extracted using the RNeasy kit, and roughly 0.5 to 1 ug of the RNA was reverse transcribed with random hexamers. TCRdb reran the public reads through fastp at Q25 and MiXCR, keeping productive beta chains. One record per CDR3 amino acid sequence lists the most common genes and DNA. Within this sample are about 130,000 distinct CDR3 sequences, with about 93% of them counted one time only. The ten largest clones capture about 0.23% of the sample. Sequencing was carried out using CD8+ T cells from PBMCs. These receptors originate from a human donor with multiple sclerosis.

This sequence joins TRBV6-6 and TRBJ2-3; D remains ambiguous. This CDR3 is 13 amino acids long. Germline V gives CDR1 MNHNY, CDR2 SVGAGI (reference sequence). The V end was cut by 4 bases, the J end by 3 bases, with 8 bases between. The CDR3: CASSSLWTDTQYF. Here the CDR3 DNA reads TGTGCCAGCAGTTCCCTCTGGACAGATACGCAGTATTTT.

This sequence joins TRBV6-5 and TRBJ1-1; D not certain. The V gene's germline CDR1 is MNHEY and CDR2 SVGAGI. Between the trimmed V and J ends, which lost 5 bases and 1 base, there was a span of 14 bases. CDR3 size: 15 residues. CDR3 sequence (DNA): TGTGCCAGCAGTCGACCCTGGCTGGGGAACACTGAAGCTTTCTTT. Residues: CASSRPWLGNTEAFF.

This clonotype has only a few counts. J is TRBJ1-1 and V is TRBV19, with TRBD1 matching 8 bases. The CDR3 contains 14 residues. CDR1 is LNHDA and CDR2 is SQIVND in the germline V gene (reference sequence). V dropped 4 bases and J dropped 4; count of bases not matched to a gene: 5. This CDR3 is CASSRQGLGTEAFF. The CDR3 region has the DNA TGTGCCAGTAGTAGACAGGGGTTAGGCACTGAAGCTTTCTTT.

The CDR3 reads CSVPLANTGELFF. The CDR3 DNA is TGCAGTGTTCCCCTTGCCAACACCGGGGAGCTGTTTTTT. V usage is TRBV20-1 and J usage is TRBJ2-2; D unresolved. Trimming stripped 7 bases from V and 2 bases from J, with 11 bases between. This CDR3 region has 13 residues. The V gene's germline CDR1 is DFQATT and CDR2 SNEGSKA (reference sequence).

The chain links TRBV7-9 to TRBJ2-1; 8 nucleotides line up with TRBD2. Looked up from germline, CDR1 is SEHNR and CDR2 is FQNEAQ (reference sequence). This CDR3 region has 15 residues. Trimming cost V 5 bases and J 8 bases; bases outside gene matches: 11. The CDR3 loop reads CASSPSAGVFYEQFF. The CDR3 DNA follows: TGTGCCAGCAGCCCGTCAGCGGGAGTGTTCTATGAGCAGTTCTTC.

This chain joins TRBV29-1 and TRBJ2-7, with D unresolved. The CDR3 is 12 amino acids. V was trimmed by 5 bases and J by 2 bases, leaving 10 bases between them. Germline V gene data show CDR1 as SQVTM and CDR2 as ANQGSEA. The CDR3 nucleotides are TGCAGCGTTTTGAATCAAGCCTACGAGCAGTACTTC. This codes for CSVLNQAYEQYF.

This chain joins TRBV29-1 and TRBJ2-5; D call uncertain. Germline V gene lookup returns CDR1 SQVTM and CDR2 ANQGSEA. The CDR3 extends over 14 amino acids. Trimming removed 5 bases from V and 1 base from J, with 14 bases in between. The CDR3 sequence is CSVSPEDGQETQYF. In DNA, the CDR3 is TGCAGCGTTAGCCCTGAGGACGGCCAAGAGACCCAGTACTTC.

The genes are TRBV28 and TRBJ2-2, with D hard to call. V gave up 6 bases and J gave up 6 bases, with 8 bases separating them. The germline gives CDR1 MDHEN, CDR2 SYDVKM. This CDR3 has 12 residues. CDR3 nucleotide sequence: TGTGCCAGCAGAACTCTACCCGGGGAGCTGTTTTTT. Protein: CASRTLPGELFF. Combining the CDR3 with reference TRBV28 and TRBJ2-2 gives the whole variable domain DVKVTQSSRYLVKRTGEKVFLECVQDMDHENMFWYRQDPGLGLRLIYFSYDVKMKEKGDIPEGYSVSREKKERFSLILESASTNQTSMYLCASRTLPGELFFGEGSRLTVL.

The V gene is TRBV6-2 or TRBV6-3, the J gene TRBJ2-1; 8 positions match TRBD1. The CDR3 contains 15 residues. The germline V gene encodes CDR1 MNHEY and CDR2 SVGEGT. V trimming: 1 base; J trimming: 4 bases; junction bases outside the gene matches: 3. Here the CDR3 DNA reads TGTGCCAGCAGTTACTTGCAGGGGGCATACAATGAGCAGTTCTTC. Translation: CASSYLQGAYNEQFF.

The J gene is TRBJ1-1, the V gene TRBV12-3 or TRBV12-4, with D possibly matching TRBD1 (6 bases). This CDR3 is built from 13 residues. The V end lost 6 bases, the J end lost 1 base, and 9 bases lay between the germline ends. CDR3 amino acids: CASRKGGNTEAFF. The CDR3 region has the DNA TGTGCCAGCAGGAAAGGGGGGAACACTGAAGCTTTCTTT.